Listed below are T cell receptor beta chains from one sample, sequenced in a study of blood T cell repertoires in COVID-19. The table came from immunoSEQ multiplex PCR; TCRdb's copy has only in-frame clones and leaves some out. This table has under 95,000 clones, 88% appearing once. Specimen: peripheral blood. The origin of the receptors is a human donor in a cohort sampled during active COVID-19. Each CDR3 is given with its conserved first and last residue. D genes are given only for firm matches. Clone size appears in some rows only: once, few, many, or a class for an expanded clone.

d_gene: TRBD1; abundance: NA; j_gene: TRBJ1-2; v_gene: TRBV5-5; CDR3aa: CASNPIDRDGYGYTF; CDR3nt: TGTGCCAGCAACCCAATCGACAGGGACGGCTATGGCTACACCTTC
d_gene: TRBD2; abundance: NA; j_gene: TRBJ2-5; v_gene: TRBV5-1; CDR3aa: CASSAGLAGQETQYF; CDR3nt: TGCGCCAGCAGCGCGGGACTAGCGGGCCAAGAGACCCAGTACTTC
d_gene: NA; abundance: NA; j_gene: TRBJ1-2; v_gene: TRBV12-3/TRBV12-4; CDR3aa: CASSFGGNGYTF; CDR3nt: TGTGCCAGCAGTTTCGGAGGGAATGGCTACACCTTC
d_gene: NA; abundance: NA; j_gene: TRBJ1-2; v_gene: TRBV3-1/TRBV3-2; CDR3aa: CASSQGVTGLTSYTF; CDR3nt: TGTGCCAGCAGCCAAGGCGTTACAGGGTTAACAAGCTACACCTTC
d_gene: TRBD2; abundance: NA; j_gene: TRBJ2-7; v_gene: TRBV6-5; CDR3aa: CASSYGGLAGTEQYF; CDR3nt: TGTGCCAGCAGTTACGGGGGACTAGCGGGGACAGAGCAGTACTTC
d_gene: NA; abundance: NA; j_gene: TRBJ1-2; v_gene: TRBV15; CDR3aa: CATADGDYGYTF; CDR3nt: TGTGCCACCGCAGACGGGGACTATGGCTACACCTTC
d_gene: TRBD2; abundance: NA; j_gene: TRBJ2-3; v_gene: TRBV10-3; CDR3aa: CASADGGGADTQYF; CDR3nt: TGTGCCTCCGCCGACGGGGGAGGGGCAGATACGCAGTATTTT
d_gene: NA; abundance: NA; j_gene: TRBJ2-7; v_gene: TRBV19; CDR3aa: CASSDGDYEQYF; CDR3nt: TGTGCCAGTAGTGACGGGGATTACGAGCAGTACTTC
d_gene: TRBD2; abundance: NA; j_gene: TRBJ2-3; v_gene: TRBV4-1; CDR3aa: CASSQNGGGARDTQYF; CDR3nt: TGCGCCAGCAGCCAAAACGGCGGGGGGGCCAGAGATACGCAGTATTTT
d_gene: TRBD2; abundance: NA; j_gene: TRBJ2-2; v_gene: TRBV19; CDR3aa: CASSIQLGGPGELFF; CDR3nt: TGTGCCAGTAGTATCCAACTGGGAGGGCCCGGGGAGCTGTTTTTT
d_gene: NA; abundance: NA; j_gene: TRBJ2-3; v_gene: TRBV11-3; CDR3aa: CASSSSGGYADTQYF; CDR3nt: TGTGCCAGCAGCTCCAGTGGGGGCTACGCAGATACGCAGTATTTT
d_gene: NA; abundance: NA; j_gene: TRBJ1-6; v_gene: TRBV7-9; CDR3aa: CASSSINSPLHF; CDR3nt: TGTGCCAGCAGCTCCATTAATTCACCCCTCCACTTT
d_gene: NA; abundance: NA; j_gene: TRBJ1-2; v_gene: TRBV7-8; CDR3aa: CASSLVRQDYGYTF; CDR3nt: TGTGCCAGCAGCTTAGTTCGGCAGGACTATGGCTACACCTTC
d_gene: NA; abundance: NA; j_gene: TRBJ2-5; v_gene: TRBV19; CDR3aa: CASSTRDFETQYF; CDR3nt: TGTGCCAGTAGTACCCGGGACTTTGAGACCCAGTACTTC
d_gene: TRBD2; abundance: NA; j_gene: TRBJ2-1; v_gene: TRBV28; CDR3aa: CASSLDGAFSGSLYNEQFF; CDR3nt: TGTGCCAGCAGTTTAGATGGGGCGTTTAGCGGGAGTCTGTACAATGAGCAGTTCTTC
d_gene: NA; abundance: NA; j_gene: TRBJ1-5; v_gene: TRBV28; CDR3aa: CASSLPGGGPNQPQHF; CDR3nt: TGTGCCAGCAGTTTACCCGGGGGGGGGCCGAATCAGCCCCAGCATTTT
d_gene: NA; abundance: NA; j_gene: TRBJ1-5; v_gene: TRBV10-3; CDR3aa: CATTQGNNQPQHF; CDR3nt: TGTGCCACGACTCAGGGAAACAATCAGCCCCAGCATTTT
d_gene: NA; abundance: few; j_gene: TRBJ2-2; v_gene: TRBV2; CDR3aa: CASRRSGGTGELFF; CDR3nt: TGTGCCAGCAGAAGGTCCGGGGGCACCGGGGAGCTGTTTTTT
d_gene: TRBD2; abundance: NA; j_gene: TRBJ2-1; v_gene: TRBV5-6; CDR3aa: CASSLVRGSGYNEQFF; CDR3nt: TGTGCCAGCAGCTTGGTCCGCGGGAGCGGTTACAATGAGCAGTTCTTC
d_gene: NA; abundance: NA; j_gene: TRBJ2-7; v_gene: TRBV5-6; CDR3aa: CASSFGTYEDYEQYF; CDR3nt: TGTGCCAGCAGCTTTGGGACTTATGAGGACTACGAGCAGTACTTC
d_gene: TRBD1; abundance: few; j_gene: TRBJ1-1; v_gene: TRBV5-5; CDR3aa: CASSFQGGGNTEAFF; CDR3nt: TGTGCCAGCAGCTTCCAGGGGGGTGGGAACACTGAAGCTTTCTTT
d_gene: TRBD1; abundance: once; j_gene: TRBJ2-5; v_gene: TRBV28; CDR3aa: CASSHRGTGLETQYF; CDR3nt: TGTGCCAGCAGCCACCGAGGGACAGGCCTGGAGACCCAGTACTTC
d_gene: NA; abundance: once; j_gene: TRBJ2-2; v_gene: TRBV7-3; CDR3aa: CASSLTTGSNTGELFF; CDR3nt: TGTGCCAGCAGCTTAACGACCGGGAGTAACACCGGGGAGCTGTTTTTT
d_gene: TRBD2; abundance: NA; j_gene: TRBJ2-2; v_gene: TRBV19; CDR3aa: CASSIDPPSGGAFTGELFF; CDR3nt: TGTGCCAGTAGTATAGACCCCCCAAGCGGGGGGGCGTTCACCGGGGAGCTGTTTTTT
d_gene: NA; abundance: few; j_gene: TRBJ2-7; v_gene: TRBV27; CDR3aa: CASSDTLGYEQYF; CDR3nt: TGTGCCAGCAGCGATACACTAGGCTACGAGCAGTACTTC
d_gene: NA; abundance: NA; j_gene: TRBJ1-1; v_gene: TRBV9; CDR3aa: CASSVDPGSAPIEAFF; CDR3nt: TGTGCCAGCAGCGTAGATCCAGGGTCGGCCCCTATTGAAGCTTTCTTT
d_gene: TRBD1; abundance: NA; j_gene: TRBJ1-2; v_gene: TRBV4-2; CDR3aa: CASSQSGTGNYGYTF; CDR3nt: TGTGCCAGCAGCCAATCTGGGACAGGGAACTATGGCTACACCTTC
d_gene: TRBD1; abundance: NA; j_gene: TRBJ2-5; v_gene: TRBV11-3; CDR3aa: CASRQGMSGETQYF; CDR3nt: TGTGCCAGCAGACAGGGGATGAGTGGGGAGACCCAGTACTTC
d_gene: NA; abundance: NA; j_gene: TRBJ2-1; v_gene: TRBV6-5; CDR3aa: CASSYLGSYNEQFF; CDR3nt: TGTGCCAGCAGTTACCTCGGCTCCTACAATGAGCAGTTCTTC
d_gene: NA; abundance: NA; j_gene: TRBJ1-4; v_gene: TRBV5-1; CDR3aa: CASSSRDEKLFF; CDR3nt: TGCGCCAGCAGCTCTAGAGATGAAAAACTGTTTTTT
d_gene: TRBD2; abundance: NA; j_gene: TRBJ2-1; v_gene: TRBV6-4; CDR3aa: CASSDSLAGGLVGNEQFF; CDR3nt: TGTGCCAGCAGTGACTCCTTAGCGGGAGGTTTAGTGGGTAATGAGCAGTTCTTC
d_gene: NA; abundance: NA; j_gene: TRBJ1-6; v_gene: TRBV6-5; CDR3aa: CATRREGDSPLYF; CDR3nt: TGTGCCACAAGACGTGAGGGGGATTCACCCCTCTACTTT
d_gene: NA; abundance: NA; j_gene: TRBJ1-2; v_gene: TRBV7-9; CDR3aa: CASSLGGAESYGYTF; CDR3nt: TGTGCCAGCAGCTTAGGTGGGGCAGAAAGCTATGGCTACACCTTC
d_gene: TRBD1; abundance: NA; j_gene: TRBJ1-5; v_gene: TRBV19; CDR3aa: CASSPDRDQPQHF; CDR3nt: TGTGCCAGTAGCCCCGACAGGGATCAGCCCCAGCATTTT
d_gene: TRBD2; abundance: NA; j_gene: TRBJ2-1; v_gene: TRBV19; CDR3aa: CASRMTSGNWDEQFF; CDR3nt: TGTGCCAGTAGGATGACTAGCGGGAATTGGGATGAGCAGTTCTTC
d_gene: NA; abundance: NA; j_gene: TRBJ1-1; v_gene: TRBV9; CDR3aa: CASSVFGGGNTEAFF; CDR3nt: TGTGCCAGCAGCGTATTTGGGGGAGGGAACACTGAAGCTTTCTTT
d_gene: NA; abundance: few; j_gene: TRBJ2-7; v_gene: TRBV11-3; CDR3aa: CASSLVQGPSYEQYF; CDR3nt: TGTGCCAGCAGCTTAGTACAGGGTCCCTCCTACGAGCAGTACTTC
d_gene: TRBD1; abundance: NA; j_gene: TRBJ2-1; v_gene: TRBV2; CDR3aa: CATKQGRSYNEQFF; CDR3nt: TGTGCCACCAAACAGGGGCGATCCTACAATGAGCAGTTCTTC
d_gene: TRBD2; abundance: NA; j_gene: TRBJ2-7; v_gene: TRBV11-3; CDR3aa: CASSLTSGSYEQYF; CDR3nt: TGTGCCAGCAGCTTGACTAGCGGGAGCTACGAGCAGTACTTC
d_gene: NA; abundance: NA; j_gene: TRBJ2-7; v_gene: TRBV10-3; CDR3aa: CAISEVRVEQYF; CDR3nt: TGTGCCATCAGTGAGGTGAGAGTAGAGCAGTACTTC
d_gene: NA; abundance: NA; j_gene: TRBJ2-1; v_gene: TRBV6-2/TRBV6-3; CDR3aa: CASSPREDRPSYNEQFF; CDR3nt: TGTGCCAGCAGCCCCCGGGAAGACAGGCCTTCCTACAATGAGCAGTTCTTC
d_gene: NA; abundance: NA; j_gene: TRBJ1-6; v_gene: TRBV7-2; CDR3aa: CASSSQPSGVNSPLHF; CDR3nt: TGTGCCAGCAGCTCTCAGCCTTCAGGGGTCAATTCACCCCTCCACTTT
d_gene: NA; abundance: NA; j_gene: TRBJ1-1; v_gene: TRBV18; CDR3aa: CASSPPGDGTEAFF; CDR3nt: TGTGCCAGCTCACCCCCGGGGGACGGGACTGAAGCTTTCTTT
d_gene: NA; abundance: NA; j_gene: TRBJ1-4; v_gene: TRBV25-1; CDR3aa: CASSARGVNEKLFF; CDR3nt: TGTGCCAGCAGTGCCAGGGGAGTAAATGAAAAACTGTTTTTT
d_gene: TRBD1; abundance: NA; j_gene: TRBJ1-2; v_gene: TRBV5-4; CDR3aa: CASSSAWDRGSGYTF; CDR3nt: TGTGCCAGCAGCTCGGCGTGGGACAGGGGTTCTGGCTACACCTTC